The T cell receptor beta chain described here comes from a study of Ad26.COV2.S vaccination and SARS-CoV-2 variants. Study overall: The study gave Ad26.COV2.S intramuscularly, once or twice 56 days apart.

Points from the study as a whole: A substantial breadth of spike-specific CD8+ and CD4+ T cell responses after vaccination has been reported.

In regard to this clone: The antigen is undetermined.

CDR1 is LNHDA and CDR2 is SQIVND in the germline V gene (reference sequence). This CDR3 has 14 amino acids. Trimming pared 5 bases from V and 5 bases from J, leaving 12 bases between. As to treatment: roughly 18 received Ad26.COV2.S at low or high dose, single or two shots; 5 received placebo; per-sample allocation not given. After the first vaccine or placebo injection, samples were drawn on day 63. Sequencing was performed with immunoSEQ multiplex PCR; in TCRdb, only in-frame clones are kept and a portion is missing. The sample consists of roughly 270,000 clones, around 87% of them appearing once. The input for sequencing was peripheral blood, taken in a trial of Ad26.COV2.S vaccine versus placebo. The TCR was taken from a person between 18 and 65 years old who received the Ad26.COV2.S COVID-19 vaccine or a placebo. The chain carries TRBV19 and TRBJ2-2; maybe TRBD2 (6 bases). CDR3 residues: CASSLFGGTGELFF. CDR3 nucleotide sequence: TGTGCCAGTAGTTTGTTTGGAGGGACCGGGGAGCTGTTTTTT.